Listed here are 27 T cell receptor beta chains from one sample, sequenced in a study of T cell changes during pregnancy in multiple sclerosis. Only in-frame clones appear in the TCRdb table, and some are missing; sequencing was by immunoSEQ multiplex PCR. Counted here are over 25,000 clones, roughly nine tenths occurring once; the ten biggest clones make up around 0.67%. The specimen comprised CD4+ T cells from peripheral blood mononuclear cells, sampled in the first trimester of pregnancy. The receptors come from a female donor with multiple sclerosis, enrolled in a pregnancy study.

This chain uses TRBV5-6 with TRBJ2-1, with D tentatively TRBD2 (7 bases). CDR3 length: 17 amino acids. Between the trimmed V and J ends, which lost 0 bases and 0 bases, there was a span of 13 bases. The germline gives CDR1 SGHDT, CDR2 YYEEEE. The DNA of the CDR3 is TGTGCCAGCAGCTTGGATGGCGGGGGCCGCTCCTACAATGAGCAGTTCTTC. It yields the protein CASSLDGGGRSYNEQFF.

This chain links TRBV5-1 with TRBJ2-5; the match to TRBD2 covers 11 bases. The V and J ends lost 0 bases and 4 bases, in that order; junction bases with no gene match: 5. Germline assignment: CDR1 SGHRS and CDR2 YFSETQ. This CDR3 contains 16 residues. CDR3 coding DNA: TGCGCCAGCAGCTTGGGAACTAGCGGGGGAGGAGAGACCCAGTACTTC. It yields the protein CASSLGTSGGGETQYF.

The chain links TRBV6-5 to TRBJ1-1; possibly TRBD1 for D (5 bases). Germline V gene data show CDR1 as MNHEY and CDR2 as SVGAGI. This CDR3 comprises 14 residues. Between the trimmed V and J ends, which lost 0 bases and 4 bases, there was a span of 9 bases. DNA for the CDR3: TGTGCCAGCAGTTACTCGGGGAGGGGCACTGAAGCTTTCTTT. Its protein is CASSYSGRGTEAFF.

The rearrangement uses TRBV29-1 and TRBJ1-6, with 8 nucleotides matching TRBD1. J lost 7 bases, V lost 6 bases, and 5 bases had no gene match. CDR1 is SQVTM, CDR2 ANQGSEA, per germline. This CDR3 is 13 amino acids long. The CDR3 loop is CSVGTGVNSPLHF. CDR3 nucleotide sequence: TGCAGCGTGGGGACAGGAGTAAATTCACCCCTCCACTTT.

The chain recombines TRBV27 with TRBJ2-5; 8 nucleotides agree with TRBD1. CDR1 MNHEY and CDR2 SMNVEV come from the germline V gene (reference sequence). V lost 10 bases to trimming and J lost 5 bases; unmatched junction nucleotides: 12. This CDR3 has 14 amino acids. In nucleotides, the CDR3 is TGTGCCACCCATCCAGGGGGCGCCGGGGAGACCCAGTACTTC. Translation gives CATHPGGAGETQYF.

This clone was observed once. The V gene is TRBV5-1, the J gene TRBJ2-7, with 9 positions matching TRBD1. The germline CDR1 and CDR2 sequences are SGHRS and YFSETQ. CDR3 length equals 18 residues. Germline trimming cut 0 bases from V and 3 bases from J; bases unmatched to any gene: 13. This CDR3 reads CASSLAWEDRGEHYEQYF. For the CDR3, the DNA is TGCGCCAGCAGCTTGGCCTGGGAAGACAGGGGGGAACACTACGAGCAGTACTTC.

The chain employs TRBV15 and TRBJ1-4, with 9 bases matching TRBD1. CDR1 is LNHNV and CDR2 is YYDKDF in the germline V gene (reference sequence). CDR3 length: 17 residues. V shed 5 bases and J 5 bases; nucleotides not matched to a gene: 12. The CDR3 region has the DNA TGTGCCACCAGCGGCGGACAGGGGAGTATGCTGAATGAAAAACTGTTTTTT. This codes for CATSGGQGSMLNEKLFF.

This chain uses TRBV18 with TRBJ1-6, with D possibly TRBD1 on 5 matching bases. Germline loops: CDR1 KGHSH, CDR2 LQKENI. CDR3 length equals 13 residues. V dropped 3 bases and J dropped 13 bases, with 13 bases sitting between them. CDR3 region: CASSPGQGRPLHF. In nucleotides, the CDR3 is TGTGCCAGCTCACCGGGGCAAGGGAGGCCCCTCCACTTT.

The rearrangement links TRBV10-2 to TRBJ2-5; a possible D gene is TRBD2 (5 bases). V gave up 4 bases and J gave up 1 base, with 10 bases separating them. This CDR3 contains 14 residues. In germline, CDR1 is WSHSY, CDR2 SAAADI. CDR3 protein: CASSASTTQETQYF. CDR3 nucleotide sequence: TGCGCCAGCAGTGCTAGCACAACCCAAGAGACCCAGTACTTC.

The V call is TRBV5-1, the J call TRBJ2-3; 7 positions agree with TRBD1. The CDR3 loop spans 15 amino acids. Losses at the gene ends were 4 bases for V and 3 bases for J; bases not matched to a gene: 8. The germline CDR1 and CDR2 sequences are SGHRS and YFSETQ. CDR3 sequence: CASSRDDRVTDTQYF. The CDR3 region has the DNA TGCGCCAGCAGCCGAGATGACAGGGTTACAGATACGCAGTATTTT.

This chain uses TRBV2 with TRBJ2-1, with 10 bases lining up with TRBD2. CDR1 SNHLY and CDR2 FYNNEI come from the germline V gene. There are 13 residues in the CDR3. J was trimmed by 10 bases and V by 4 bases; bases with no gene match: 4. DNA of the CDR3: TGTGCCAGCAGTGTCAATAGCGGGGGGGAGCAGTTCTTC. This codes for CASSVNSGGEQFF.

The V call is TRBV7-2, the J call TRBJ1-1, with 8 nucleotides matching TRBD1. Trimming took 5 bases from V and 4 from J; bases not matched to a gene: 9. This CDR3 region has 15 residues. The germline CDR1 and CDR2 sequences are SGHTA and FQGNSA. CDR3 in DNA: TGTGCCAGCAGCCCTCCAGGGGGCAGGGGCACTGAAGCTTTCTTT. Protein product: CASSPPGGRGTEAFF.

V gene TRBV20-1 combines with J gene TRBJ1-4; 7 nucleotides agree with TRBD1. V was pared by 5 bases and J by 8 bases, with 2 bases of the junction left unmatched. Germline V gene lookup returns CDR1 DFQATT and CDR2 SNEGSKA (reference sequence). CDR3 length: 11 amino acids. The CDR3 sequence is CSAQTGEKLFF. CDR3 bases: TGCAGTGCTCAGACAGGGGAAAAACTGTTTTTT.

The chain links TRBV19 to TRBJ1-6; TRBD1 is a possible D gene (6 bases). V was clipped by 3 bases and J by 1 base, with 7 bases between them. Germline lookup yields CDR1 LNHDA and CDR2 SQIVND (reference sequence). The CDR3 loop spans 15 amino acids. CDR3 region: CASSMQGSYNSPLHF. The CDR3 DNA follows: TGTGCCAGTAGTATGCAGGGGTCCTATAATTCACCCCTCCACTTT.

This chain connects TRBV2 to TRBJ1-5; D might be TRBD1 (6 bases). Trimming left V 2 bases short and J 9 bases short, with 14 bases between. The CDR3 has 14 residues. Germline CDR1 is SNHLY and CDR2 is FYNNEI. Here the CDR3 reads CASSESDPRGPQHF. DNA of the CDR3: TGTGCCAGCAGTGAATCGGACCCCAGGGGGCCCCAGCATTTT.

The chain combines TRBV6-5 with TRBJ2-7; 8 bases align to TRBD1. Trimming took 5 bases from V and 4 from J; bases not matched to a gene: 7. This CDR3 comprises 14 residues. In germline, CDR1 is MNHEY, CDR2 SVGAGI. In DNA form, the CDR3 reads TGTGCCAGCAGTCGGACAGGGACGTCGTACGAGCAGTACTTC. This gives the protein CASSRTGTSYEQYF.

V gene TRBV7-3 combines with J gene TRBJ2-1; 7 bases are a match to TRBD1. J was trimmed by 3 bases and V by 5 bases; bases with no gene match: 7. Germline V gives CDR1 SGHTA, CDR2 FQGTGA. CDR3 length: 15 amino acids. CDR3 DNA: TGTGCCAGCAGCCCTGGGACAGTAGGCTACAATGAGCAGTTCTTC. Amino acid sequence: CASSPGTVGYNEQFF.

The rearrangement links TRBV19 to TRBJ2-3; TRBD2 aligns across 7 bases. The germline V gene encodes CDR1 LNHDA and CDR2 SQIVND (reference sequence). The CDR3 has 13 residues. Trimming at V came to 8 bases and at J to 1 base, leaving 3 bases not matched to a gene. This chain's CDR3 is CASGAGGTDTQYF. The CDR3 DNA reads TGTGCCAGTGGGGCGGGGGGCACAGATACGCAGTATTTT. Filled out from reference TRBV19 and TRBJ2-3, the complete variable domain reads DGGITQSPKYLFRKEGQNVTLSCEQNLNHDAMYWYRQDPGQGLRLIYYSQIVNDFQKGDIAEGYSVSREKKESFPLTVTSAQKNPTAFYLCASGAGGTDTQYFGPGTRLTVL.

The chain joins TRBV4-1 to TRBJ1-1; no firm D call. V lost 5 bases, J lost 1 base, and 20 bases lay in between. Looked up from germline, CDR1 is MGHRA and CDR2 is YSYEKL. The CDR3 runs 17 residues. In nucleotides, the CDR3 is TGCGCCAGCAGCGTCACCGGAACCCCGGCGGCGAACACTGAAGCTTTCTTT. Amino acids: CASSVTGTPAANTEAFF.

The J gene is TRBJ1-1, the V gene TRBV5-1, with no clear D. Germline V CDR1 and CDR2: SGHRS, YFSETQ. The CDR3 extends over 14 amino acids. The germline V and J ends were trimmed by 1 base and 3 bases, with 10 bases remaining between them. CDR3 nucleotides: TGCGCCAGCAGCTTGAGGACGGAGGACACTGAAGCTTTCTTT. Translation: CASSLRTEDTEAFF. Full variable domain (rest looked up from reference TRBV5-1 and TRBJ1-1): KAGVTQTPRYLIKTRGQQVTLSCSPISGHRSVSWYQQTPGQGLQFLFEYFSETQRNKGNFPGRFSGRQFSNSRSEMNVSTLELGDSALYLCASSLRTEDTEAFFGQGTRLTVV.

The rearrangement uses TRBV9 and TRBJ2-3; D not resolved. The germline V gene has CDR1 SGDLS and CDR2 YYNGEE. The V end lost 0 bases, the J end lost 2 bases, and 7 bases lay between the germline ends. The CDR3 sequence is 14 residues long. CDR3 in DNA: TGTGCCAGCAGCGTAGCTGGCCCCACAGATACGCAGTATTTT. Its protein product is CASSVAGPTDTQYF.

This rearrangement joins TRBV11-1 to TRBJ1-2; a weak D match, TRBD1 (5 bases). Germline-derived CDR1 and CDR2 are SGHAT and FQDESV (reference sequence). This CDR3 spans 14 amino acids. V lost 5 bases, J lost 0 bases, and 10 bases lay in between. The CDR3 coding sequence is TGTGCCAGCAGCCAAGGGGTAACTAACTATGGCTACACCTTC. This gives the protein CASSQGVTNYGYTF.

This chain joins TRBV28 and TRBJ2-7, with D possibly being TRBD2 (6 bases). This CDR3 region has 14 residues. The germline V and J ends were trimmed by 7 bases and 2 bases, with 15 bases remaining between them. The germline CDR1 and CDR2 sequences are MDHEN and SYDVKM. The CDR3, as DNA: TGTGCCAGCACCCGTTTTGGAGGGCCCTACGAGCAGTACTTC. Encoded protein: CASTRFGGPYEQYF.

The chain is built from TRBV2 and TRBJ2-5, with TRBD2 identical over 7 bases. The CDR3 length is 15 residues. Germline trimming cut 5 bases from V and 5 bases from J; bases unmatched to any gene: 11. The germline gives CDR1 SNHLY, CDR2 FYNNEI. CDR3 sequence: CASSMSGANKETQYF. CDR3 in DNA: TGTGCCAGCAGTATGAGCGGGGCGAATAAGGAGACCCAGTACTTC.

V is TRBV10-3 and J is TRBJ1-3; D unresolved. The length of the CDR3 is 13 residues. V was cut by 7 bases and J by 0 bases, with 7 bases left in between. The germline V gene has CDR1 ENHRY and CDR2 SYGVKD. The CDR3 DNA follows: TGTGCCATCACCAGCGACTCTGGAAACACCATATATTTT. This gives the protein CAITSDSGNTIYF.

This chain joins TRBV2 and TRBJ2-7; no clear D gene. Trimming cost V 8 bases and J 1 base, with 12 bases left between them. Germline V CDR1 and CDR2: SNHLY, FYNNEI. The CDR3 is made up of 13 amino acids. Written as DNA, the CDR3 is TGTGCCAGCCGTCTTACTCTGTCCTACGAGCAGTACTTC. It specifies CASRLTLSYEQYF.

V and J are TRBV7-9 and TRBJ1-1; D perhaps matches TRBD1 (5 bases). There are 15 residues in the CDR3. Trimming cost V 3 bases and J 0 bases, with 11 bases left between them. The germline CDR1 and CDR2 sequences are SEHNR and FQNEAQ (reference sequence). The CDR3 DNA is TGTGCCAGCAGCTTTGGAGACAGCATGAACACTGAAGCTTTCTTT. Its translation: CASSFGDSMNTEAFF.